Listed below are T cell receptor beta chains from one sample, sequenced in a study of long-term antiretroviral therapy in people with HIV. The table came from immunoSEQ multiplex PCR; TCRdb's copy has only in-frame clones and leaves some out. The sample includes about 19,000 clones, 76% of them seen just once. The material was unsorted PBMCs, obtained 0.5 years before starting antiretroviral therapy. The origin of the receptors is a woman in her forties or fifties with HIV. Both conserved end residues are part of each CDR3. D genes are given only for firm matches. Some rows mark clone size as missing; the rest say once, few, many or name a class of expanded clone.

CDR3 protein	CDR3 DNA	V gene	CDR3 length	J gene	D gene	clone size
CASSQPPGIQYF	TGTGCCAGCAGCCAACCACCGGGCATTCAGTACTTC	TRBV14	12	TRBJ2-4	.	.
CASIRGSYNEQFF	TGTGCCAGCATTAGGGGATCCTACAATGAGCAGTTCTTC	TRBV28	13	TRBJ2-1	.	medium-sized
CASSWGGDRGVNQPQHF	TGTGCCAGCAGCTGGGGGGGGGACAGGGGCGTCAATCAGCCCCAGCATTTT	TRBV7-9	17	TRBJ1-5	TRBD1	.
CASSRQNTEAFF	TGTGCCAGCAGTAGACAGAACACTGAAGCTTTCTTT	TRBV6-1	12	TRBJ1-1	.	once
CASSSLRQPQHF	TGTGCCAGCAGCTCCCTTCGGCAGCCCCAGCATTTT	TRBV5-6	12	TRBJ1-5	.	once
CASSQPLAGGPNTGELFF	TGCGCCAGCAGCCAACCTTTAGCGGGGGGCCCGAACACCGGGGAGCTGTTTTTT	TRBV4-1	18	TRBJ2-2	TRBD2	.
CASSLLTGTASYEQYF	TGTGCCAGCAGCCTCTTGACCGGGACAGCCTCCTACGAGCAGTACTTC	TRBV11-2	16	TRBJ2-7	TRBD1	.
CASSNQSGQIHGYTF	TGTGCCAGCAGCAATCAATCGGGGCAGATCCATGGCTACACCTTC	TRBV21-1	15	TRBJ1-2	.	.
CASSRDRGYYEQYF	TGTGCCAGCAGCCGGGACAGAGGGTACTACGAGCAGTACTTC	TRBV27	14	TRBJ2-7	TRBD1	once
CASSSGTHPLGDEAFF	TGTGCCAGCAGTTCAGGGACCCACCCCTTGGGCGATGAAGCTTTCTTT	TRBV25-1	16	TRBJ1-1	.	.
CAWSRGQDNSPLHF	TGTGCCTGGAGTCGGGGACAGGACAATTCACCCCTCCACTTT	TRBV30	14	TRBJ1-6	TRBD1	.
CASSLVGTNEKLFF	TGTGCCAGCAGCTTGGTTGGGACTAATGAAAAACTGTTTTTT	TRBV5-6	14	TRBJ1-4	.	.
CASSLMTAYSGNTIYF	TGCGCCAGCAGCTTGATGACAGCGTACTCTGGAAACACCATATATTTT	TRBV5-1	16	TRBJ1-3	.	.
CASSVPGGWSTDTQYF	TGTGCCAGCAGCGTTCCGGGGGGCTGGAGCACAGATACGCAGTATTTT	TRBV9	16	TRBJ2-3	.	.